A selection of T cell receptor beta chains follows, all from one sample in a study of shared clonotypes between healthy human individuals. TCRdb keeps only in-frame clones here, not all; method: immunoSEQ multiplex PCR. The profile shows 800,000 to 1,200,000 clones, roughly 74% of them singletons. The sequenced material came from memory CD4+ T cells from PBMCs. These receptors all come from a man between 18 and 35 years old in good health. Some clones in this sample may be carry-over from other donors' samples. The conserved cysteine and the conserved F or W are not part of the CDR3 here. The D gene is left open where the match is weak.

d_call: NA
v_call: TRBV4-1
cdr3_aa: ASSQDPTGRTGTQY

d_call: TRBD1
v_call: TRBV18
cdr3_aa: ASSQGDSRNTEAF

d_call: TRBD2
v_call: TRBV7-6
cdr3_aa: ASSPQTSGRVVTYEQY

d_call: NA
v_call: TRBV28
cdr3_aa: ASSLGPGEGNTEAF

d_call: NA
v_call: TRBV15
cdr3_aa: ATSTRLAETQY

d_call: TRBD2
v_call: TRBV6-1
cdr3_aa: ASRASGYNEQF

d_call: TRBD2
v_call: TRBV7-8
cdr3_aa: ASSKGSSGRASNEQF

d_call: TRBD2
v_call: TRBV11-3
cdr3_aa: ASSARGGSYNEQF

d_call: NA
v_call: TRBV21-1
cdr3_aa: ASSCPPFGYEQY

d_call: NA
v_call: TRBV6-6
cdr3_aa: ASSYRDTQY

d_call: TRBD1
v_call: TRBV11-3
cdr3_aa: ASSPSGQGDETQY

d_call: TRBD1
v_call: TRBV4-2
cdr3_aa: ASSQDLRTQGEQY

d_call: NA
v_call: TRBV5-4
cdr3_aa: ASSFDGGANYGYT

d_call: TRBD2
v_call: TRBV5-6
cdr3_aa: ASSSYTSGKEGEQF

d_call: NA
v_call: TRBV30
cdr3_aa: AWSKGAGANVLT

d_call: TRBD1
v_call: TRBV28
cdr3_aa: ASSLAGTGFSTGELF

d_call: TRBD2
v_call: TRBV5-1
cdr3_aa: ASRTGTSGSHEQF

d_call: NA
v_call: TRBV6-1
cdr3_aa: ASNENPDTNSNQPQH

d_call: NA
v_call: TRBV27
cdr3_aa: ASSVAYSYEQY

d_call: TRBD1
v_call: TRBV10-3
cdr3_aa: AISTGGTDTQY

d_call: NA
v_call: TRBV20-1
cdr3_aa: SASLTDTQY

d_call: NA
v_call: TRBV6-6
cdr3_aa: ASSYSGPSSQQY

d_call: NA
v_call: TRBV29-1
cdr3_aa: SVEGVGETQY

d_call: NA
v_call: TRBV28
cdr3_aa: ASSLSPTVSYEQY

d_call: NA
v_call: TRBV6-1
cdr3_aa: ASSWGQYNEQF

d_call: NA
v_call: TRBV7-9
cdr3_aa: ASSLASSTPNTEAF

d_call: NA
v_call: TRBV5-6
cdr3_aa: ASSLVATGALF

d_call: TRBD1
v_call: TRBV27
cdr3_aa: ASSKRIPSQGARNEQF

d_call: NA
v_call: TRBV9
cdr3_aa: ASSVETGTPVGELF

d_call: TRBD1
v_call: TRBV29-1
cdr3_aa: SAQTGTGTYIQY